This TCR beta chain was found in a study of hypomethylating agent response in myelodysplastic syndrome. Of note for this clone: Its matching antigen is unknown.

Findings and limits, study-wide: Lack of age-matching between healthy donors and MDS patients could bias comparison.

Original processing methods: VDJdb flagged more than 1.5% of approximately 150,000 unique clonotypes as previously reported viral-epitope-specific. This table comes from immunoSEQ multiplex PCR, and its TCRdb copy is limited to in-frame clones, with some not included. V, J and clone size derive from that table, while D and trimming were established from the DNA sequence. Altogether over 2,500 clones are present, around 82% being singletons, with the ten largest covering approximately 29%. Trimming shortened V by 3 bases and J by 6 bases, and 11 bases separated the two germline ends. Per germline, CDR1 SQVTM and CDR2 ANQGSEA. The CDR3 sequence is 12 residues long.

V usage is TRBV29-1 and J usage is TRBJ1-2, with a weak D call TRBD1 (5 bases). Sequenced here: bone marrow, sampled before or after starting hypomethylating agent treatment for myelodysplastic syndrome (not recorded which). This TCR derives from a human donor with myelodysplastic syndrome. The CDR3 protein is CSVEGRGHGYTF. The CDR3 region has the DNA TGCAGCGTTGAGGGGAGGGGACATGGCTACACCTTC. The variable domain in full, with the rest retrieved from reference TRBV29-1 and TRBJ1-2, is SAVISQKPSRDICQRGTSLTIQCQVDSQVTMMFWYRQQPGQSLTLIATANQGSEATYESGFVIDKFPISRPNLTFSTLTVSNMSPEDSSIYLCSVEGRGHGYTFGSGTRLTVV.